A single sample gave rise to the 18 T cell receptor beta chains below, sequenced in a study of cytomegalovirus exposure and HLA in healthy donors. Primers included in the PCR were 60 Vbeta and 13 Jbeta primers. Data came from immunoSEQ multiplex PCR; TCRdb stores just in-frame clones and leaves some out. The table lists over 150,000 clones, 75% to 90% of them singletons, with about 2.1% in the top ten. Sequenced material: PBMCs. Source of these receptors: a woman younger than 30 in good health and CMV-seronegative.

The chain couples TRBV6-5 to TRBJ1-2; the D gene is possibly TRBD1 (5 bases). Trimming removed 6 bases at V and 3 bases at J, with 14 bases between. The V gene's germline CDR1 is MNHEY and CDR2 SVGAGI. The CDR3 length is 14 residues. The CDR3 bases are TGTGCCAGCAGCCCTACCCCGGGGGACTATGGCTACACCTTC. Protein product: CASSPTPGDYGYTF.

The J gene is TRBJ2-1, the V gene TRBV27; D is perhaps TRBD2 (6 bases). V was trimmed by 0 bases and J by 5 bases, leaving 23 bases between them. Germline V gene sequence: CDR1 MNHEY, CDR2 SMNVEV (reference sequence). The CDR3 runs 19 residues. The CDR3 loop reads CASSLSWVAGRGPHNEQFF. DNA of the CDR3: TGTGCCAGCAGTTTATCGTGGGTGGCGGGAAGGGGTCCGCACAATGAGCAGTTCTTC.

V gene TRBV11-2 combines with J gene TRBJ1-2, with TRBD1 identical over 7 bases. Unmatched junction bases numbered 4, after V lost 5 bases and J lost 4 bases. The CDR3 contains 13 residues. Germline lookup yields CDR1 SGHAT and CDR2 FQNNGV. CDR3 protein: CASSQGQFYGYTF. Written as DNA, the CDR3 is TGTGCCAGCAGCCAGGGACAGTTCTATGGCTACACCTTC.

This chain links TRBV28 with TRBJ1-2, with D possibly TRBD1 on 6 matching bases. CDR3 size: 14 residues. V was trimmed by 4 bases and J by 5 bases, leaving 14 bases between them. The germline gives CDR1 MDHEN, CDR2 SYDVKM. In DNA form, the CDR3 reads TGTGCCAGCAGTTCAGGGGATAGTTTTTATGGCTACACCTTC. Residues: CASSSGDSFYGYTF.

This chain connects TRBV9 to TRBJ2-7; 8 nucleotides agree with TRBD1. Germline values: CDR1 SGDLS, CDR2 YYNGEE. The CDR3 has 14 amino acids. Losses at the gene ends were 0 bases for V and 2 bases for J; bases not matched to a gene: 1. The CDR3: CASSVEDRAYEQYF. CDR3 coding DNA: TGTGCCAGCAGCGTAGAGGACAGGGCCTACGAGCAGTACTTC.

This sequence joins TRBV27 and TRBJ1-1; 7 bases agree with TRBD1. Germline CDR1 is MNHEY and CDR2 is SMNVEV (reference sequence). After removal of 3 bases from V and 4 bases from J, the junction contained 14 bases not matched to a gene. The CDR3 runs 17 residues. CDR3 sequence reads: CASSFRTGATQGTEAFF. The CDR3 bases are TGTGCCAGCAGTTTTCGCACAGGGGCGACTCAGGGCACTGAAGCTTTCTTT.

The genes are TRBV15 and TRBJ1-2; possibly TRBD1 for D (5 bases). CDR1 and CDR2 from the germline V gene are LNHNV and YYDKDF (reference sequence). This CDR3 comprises 15 residues. V was trimmed by 3 bases and J by 3 bases, leaving 14 bases between them. The CDR3 nucleotides read TGTGCCACCAGCAGCGGTCGGGGGAGCTACTATGGCTACACCTTC. Encoded protein: CATSSGRGSYYGYTF.

The chain couples TRBV20-1 to TRBJ2-5, with 7 bases aligning to TRBD1. CDR1 DFQATT and CDR2 SNEGSKA come from the germline V gene (reference sequence). J gave up 5 bases and V 8 bases, and 2 bases lay outside the gene matches. The CDR3 consists of 10 residues. As DNA, the CDR3 is TGCAGTCCCAGGGGGGAGACCCAGTACTTC. Translating it yields CSPRGETQYF.

The J gene is TRBJ1-5, the V gene TRBV5-1; 7 nucleotides align to TRBD1. V was clipped by 0 bases and J by 4 bases; unmatched bases: 7. The germline gives CDR1 SGHRS, CDR2 YFSETQ. The CDR3 is 16 amino acids. For the CDR3, the DNA is TGCGCCAGCAGCTTGGTCGCAGGGGGAGGAAATCAGCCCCAGCATTTT. Translation: CASSLVAGGGNQPQHF.

This clone has a handful of counts. This rearrangement joins TRBV19 to TRBJ1-1; D not resolved. The CDR3 runs to 13 residues. Germline CDR1 and CDR2: LNHDA and SQIVND (reference sequence). Trimming removed 6 bases at V and 4 bases at J, with 12 bases between. The chain's CDR3 is CASRIGVFTEAFF. Here the CDR3 DNA reads TGTGCCAGTAGGATCGGTGTGTTCACTGAAGCTTTCTTT.

The J gene is TRBJ1-6, the V gene TRBV5-1, with 12 bases lining up with TRBD1. The CDR3 has 17 amino acids. CDR1 is SGHRS and CDR2 is YFSETQ in the germline V gene. Unmatched junction bases numbered 17, after V lost 8 bases and J lost 11 bases. CDR3 nucleotide sequence: TGCGCCAGTAAGCGCGGGCAGGGACAGGGGGCAGCGACACCCCTCCACTTT. Translating gives CASKRGQGQGAATPLHF.

The V call is TRBV2, the J call TRBJ2-7; 8 nucleotides agree with TRBD1. The CDR3 length is 14 residues. The germline V gene has CDR1 SNHLY and CDR2 FYNNEI. The V and J ends lost 6 bases and 0 bases, in that order; junction bases with no gene match: 4. The CDR3 bases are TGTGCCAGCAGGGCGGGACAGGCCTCCTACGAGCAGTACTTC. Translated: CASRAGQASYEQYF.

V is TRBV2 and J is TRBJ2-1, with TRBD2 matching 13 bases. Losses at the gene ends were 7 bases for V and 7 bases for J; bases not matched to a gene: 13. The germline CDR1 and CDR2 sequences are SNHLY and FYNNEI. This CDR3 has 17 residues. The CDR3 DNA reads TGTGCCAGCAATAGAGGGACTAGCGGGACAAGGGGGAATGAGCAGTTCTTC. Translated, it gives CASNRGTSGTRGNEQFF.

The chain couples TRBV10-1 to TRBJ2-1; the D is unclear. V lost 4 bases to trimming and J lost 9 bases, with 13 bases between them. CDR1 is WNHNN and CDR2 is SYGVQD in the germline V gene (reference sequence). This CDR3 comprises 13 residues. The DNA of the CDR3 is TGCGCCAGCAGTGCGGCGGTACAAGTTGAGCAGTTCTTC. Translated: CASSAAVQVEQFF.

V is TRBV9 and J is TRBJ2-1; D perhaps matches TRBD1 (5 bases). Germline CDR1 reads SGDLS; CDR2 reads YYNGEE. This CDR3 contains 16 residues. Trimming removed 0 bases from V and 3 bases from J, with 13 bases in between. The CDR3 reads CASSVGIGQGYNEQFF. CDR3 nucleotides: TGTGCCAGCAGCGTAGGAATAGGGCAGGGCTACAATGAGCAGTTCTTC.

This chain connects TRBV7-6 to TRBJ1-6, with D perhaps TRBD1 (6 bases). In germline, CDR1 is SGHVS, CDR2 FNYEAQ. Trimming took off 3 bases at V and 7 bases at J, with 13 bases between the two ends. The CDR3 length is 15 residues. In DNA, the CDR3 is TGTGCCAGCAGCTTGCGTGGGACAACGAATTCACCCCTCCACTTT. This translates into CASSLRGTTNSPLHF.

This sequence joins TRBV5-6 and TRBJ1-2; D is possibly TRBD1 (5 bases). The CDR3 has 12 amino acids. CDR1 SGHDT and CDR2 YYEEEE come from the germline V gene. Between the trimmed V and J ends, which lost 1 base and 7 bases, there was a span of 8 bases. Here the CDR3 DNA reads TGTGCCAGCAGCTTGAGGGGCCGTGGCTACACCTTC. Translation: CASSLRGRGYTF.

There are a few counts of this clone. The chain has TRBV7-8 and TRBJ2-7; possibly TRBD2 for D (5 bases). CDR1 SGHVS and CDR2 FQNEAQ come from the germline V gene. This CDR3 comprises 16 residues. Trimming shortened V by 1 base and J by 7 bases, and 20 bases separated the two germline ends. The CDR3 DNA is TGTGCCAGCAGCTTAGGGAGAGGGTACGGCCTACGGGAGCAGTACTTC. It codes for CASSLGRGYGLREQYF.